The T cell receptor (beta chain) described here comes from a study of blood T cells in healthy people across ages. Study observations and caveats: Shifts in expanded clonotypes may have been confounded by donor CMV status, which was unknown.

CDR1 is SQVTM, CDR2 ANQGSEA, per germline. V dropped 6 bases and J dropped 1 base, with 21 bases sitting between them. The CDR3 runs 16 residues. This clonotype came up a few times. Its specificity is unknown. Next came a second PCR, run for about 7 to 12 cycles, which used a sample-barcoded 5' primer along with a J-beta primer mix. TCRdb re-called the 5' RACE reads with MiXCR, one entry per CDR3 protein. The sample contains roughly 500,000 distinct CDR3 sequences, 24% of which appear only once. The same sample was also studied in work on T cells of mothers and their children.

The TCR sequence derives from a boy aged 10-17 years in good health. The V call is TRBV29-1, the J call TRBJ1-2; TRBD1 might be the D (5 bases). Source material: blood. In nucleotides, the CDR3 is TGCAGCGTCACCGATGCTATGGGGGGTTTTAACTATGGCTACACCTTC. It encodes CSVTDAMGGFNYGYTF.